This T cell receptor beta chain was documented in a study of CD8 T cells in Susac syndrome. With random hexamers, roughly 0.5 to 1 ug RNA was reverse transcribed. TCRdb re-called the immunoSEQ multiplex PCR reads with MiXCR, one entry per CDR3 protein. The repertoire holds about 200,000 distinct CDR3 sequences, with approximately 94% as singletons. The CDR3 has 20 residues. The germline V gene has CDR1 LGHNA and CDR2 YNFKEQ. V lost 2 bases and J 0 bases, leaving 23 bases between the germline ends. This sequence originates from a human donor with multiple sclerosis. The V gene is TRBV4-2, the J gene TRBJ2-1; D is possibly TRBD1 or TRBD2 (5 bases each). Material: CD4+ T cells from PBMCs. This CDR3 is CASSQKRSGDAANSYNEQFF. The CDR3 DNA reads as TGTGCCAGCAGCCAAAAGAGGTCCGGGGACGCAGCAAACTCCTACAATGAGCAGTTCTTC.